These T cell receptor beta chains were read from a single sample in a study of molecular identifiers for immune sequencing clone quantification. TCRdb ran MiXCR on the PCR reads and lists one entry per CDR3 protein. The sample includes over 550,000 distinct CDR3 sequences, around 25% of them seen just once. Sequencing was carried out using naive CD8+ T cells from blood, with Jurkat cell RNA spiked in. The receptor source for this set is a human donor in good health. Some libraries in this study had Jurkat cell RNA spiked in. Each CDR3 is given with its conserved first and last residue. The D gene is left open where the match is weak. Rows give clone size only sometimes, using once, few, many, or a class for an expanded clone.

TRBV4-3,-,-,TRBJ1-2,CASSQGRLPEEGYTF,TGCGCCAGCAGCCAAGGCCGACTCCCCGAGGAAGGCTACACCTTC
TRBV24-1,TRBD2,-,TRBJ2-1,CATSDSGLAGLASTGDNEQFF,TGTGCCACCAGTGATTCCGGACTAGCGGGATTGGCTTCTACGGGGGACAATGAGCAGTTCTTC
TRBV7-9,-,few,TRBJ1-4,CASSLGAWPGNEKLFF,TGTGCCAGCAGCTTAGGTGCCTGGCCAGGTAATGAAAAACTGTTTTTT
TRBV28,TRBD1,-,TRBJ2-4,CASTHGQGLAKNIQYF,TGTGCCAGCACGCACGGACAGGGACTAGCCAAAAACATTCAGTACTTC
TRBV30,TRBD1,many,TRBJ2-7,CAWNSGTGVYEQYF,TGTGCCTGGAATAGTGGGACAGGGGTCTACGAGCAGTACTTC
TRBV30,-,many,TRBJ2-7,CAWISDSYEQYF,TGTGCCTGGATCTCGGACTCCTACGAGCAGTACTTC
TRBV20-1,TRBD1,many,TRBJ2-7,CSAGQGRTYEQYF,TGCAGTGCTGGACAGGGTAGAACCTACGAGCAGTACTTC
TRBV7-2,-,many,TRBJ2-3,CASSPGAGYTDTQYF,TGTGCCAGCAGCCCGGGCGCAGGGTACACAGATACGCAGTATTTT
TRBV24-1,-,few,TRBJ2-1,CATSEPTQGSNEQFF,TGTGCCACCAGTGAGCCAACACAGGGATCCAATGAGCAGTTCTTC
TRBV27,-,few,TRBJ2-2,CGSSRPGYTGELFF,TGTGGCAGCAGTCGGCCGGGATACACCGGGGAGCTGTTTTTT
TRBV7-9,TRBD2,-,TRBJ2-1,CASSLPTSGSSYNEQFF,TGTGCCAGCAGCTTACCGACTAGCGGAAGCTCCTACAATGAGCAGTTCTTC
TRBV7-2,-,many,TRBJ2-1,CASSLVDSNEQFF,TGTGCCAGCAGCTTAGTTGACAGCAATGAGCAGTTCTTC
TRBV19,-,-,TRBJ2-3,CASSIDYAGAADTQYF,TGTGCCAGTAGTATAGATTATGCAGGGGCGGCAGATACGCAGTATTTT
TRBV4-3,-,-,TRBJ1-1,CASSQSVTANTEAFF,TGCGCCAGCAGCCAGTCAGTCACAGCTAACACTGAAGCTTTCTTT
TRBV27,-,-,TRBJ1-5,CASSSMGDRPQHF,TGTGCCAGCAGTTCTATGGGAGATCGGCCCCAGCATTTT
TRBV20-1,-,-,TRBJ2-7,CSASGVVYEQYF,TGCAGTGCTAGCGGGGTTGTCTACGAGCAGTACTTC
TRBV11-2,-,-,TRBJ2-7,CAGSLDGYEQYF,TGTGCCGGCAGCTTAGATGGTTACGAGCAGTACTTC
TRBV4-3,-,-,TRBJ2-7,CASSQDFTTSPYEQYF,TGCGCCAGCAGCCAAGATTTCACTACTTCTCCATACGAGCAGTACTTC
TRBV7-2,TRBD2,many,TRBJ2-1,CASSLGTSGIYNEQFF,TGTGCCAGCAGCTTAGGGACTAGCGGGATCTACAATGAGCAGTTCTTC
TRBV18,-,-,TRBJ1-1,CASSPQILGLNTEAFF,TGTGCCAGCTCACCTCAAATCTTGGGCTTGAACACTGAAGCTTTCTTT
TRBV7-6,-,many,TRBJ2-7,CASSLAAHGGVGDEQYF,TGTGCCAGCAGCTTAGCTGCACACGGGGGAGTTGGTGACGAGCAGTACTTC
TRBV19,TRBD1,many,TRBJ2-7,CASSLSGGTVYEQYF,TGTGCCAGTAGCTTATCAGGGGGCACAGTCTACGAGCAGTACTTC
TRBV6-2/TRBV6-3,-,many,TRBJ1-2,CASSYSIYRTDYGYTF,TGTGCCAGCAGTTACTCGATATATCGGACAGACTATGGCTACACCTTC
TRBV20-1,-,-,TRBJ1-3,CSAPSGNTIYF,TGCAGTGCTCCGAGTGGAAACACCATATATTTT
TRBV6-5,-,few,TRBJ1-2,CASSYLQTGLRGYTF,TGTGCCAGCAGTTACCTCCAGACTGGACTCCGTGGCTACACCTTC
TRBV20-1,TRBD1,few,TRBJ2-7,CSASGDRGYEQYF,TGCAGTGCTAGTGGGGACAGGGGCTACGAGCAGTACTTC
TRBV5-5,-,many,TRBJ1-5,CASSLSVGQPQHF,TGTGCCAGCAGCTTATCGGTGGGACAGCCCCAGCATTTT
TRBV30,-,-,TRBJ1-5,CAWSVQPNQPQHF,TGTGCCTGGAGTGTTCAGCCCAATCAGCCCCAGCATTTT
TRBV9,-,many,TRBJ2-6,CASSEGPHSGANVLTF,TGTGCCAGCAGCGAGGGACCGCACTCTGGGGCCAACGTCCTGACTTTC
TRBV29-1,TRBD1,many,TRBJ2-5,CSVERQGHAETQYF,TGCAGCGTTGAAAGACAGGGGCATGCGGAGACCCAGTACTTC
TRBV6-6,-,many,TRBJ1-6,CASSYSMNSPLHF,TGTGCCAGCAGTTACTCGATGAATTCACCCCTCCACTTT
TRBV6-1,-,-,TRBJ1-5,CASSDWEDQPQHF,TGTGCCAGCAGTGACTGGGAGGATCAGCCCCAGCATTTT
TRBV19,-,many,TRBJ2-2,CASTQGFAGELFF,TGTGCCAGTACTCAGGGGTTTGCCGGGGAGCTGTTTTTT
TRBV15,-,-,TRBJ2-1,CATSRDLGANYNEQFF,TGTGCCACCAGCAGAGATCTTGGGGCAAACTACAATGAGCAGTTCTTC
TRBV20-1,-,-,TRBJ2-7,CSASLYGGYEQYF,TGCAGTGCCAGTCTCTACGGGGGCTACGAGCAGTACTTC
TRBV11-2,TRBD1,-,TRBJ2-7,CASSFSMGDRTYEQYF,TGTGCCAGCAGCTTTTCGATGGGGGACAGGACCTACGAGCAGTACTTC
TRBV5-1,-,-,TRBJ1-1,CASQVGTEAFF,TGCGCCAGCCAAGTTGGCACTGAAGCTTTCTTT
TRBV9,-,few,TRBJ2-2,CASSVGRGPNTGELFF,TGTGCCAGCAGCGTAGGAAGGGGCCCGAACACCGGGGAGCTGTTTTTT
TRBV2,-,-,TRBJ2-2,CASTLTVGELFF,TGTGCCAGCACCCTTACAGTCGGGGAGCTGTTTTTT
TRBV30,TRBD2,many,TRBJ2-7,CAWGRVSEQYF,TGTGCCTGGGGGAGGGTCAGCGAGCAGTACTTC
TRBV4-3,-,few,TRBJ2-3,CASSQGRPDTQYF,TGCGCCAGCAGCCAAGGGCGGCCCGATACGCAGTATTTT
TRBV30,-,-,TRBJ2-7,CAWSDGNEQYF,TGTGCCTGGAGTGACGGGAACGAGCAGTACTTC
TRBV14,-,few,TRBJ2-7,CASSQDFSGYYEQYF,TGTGCCAGCAGCCAAGATTTCTCAGGGTACTACGAGCAGTACTTC
TRBV14,-,many,TRBJ1-2,CASSQALGSTYYGYTF,TGTGCCAGCAGCCAAGCTCTCGGCAGTACGTACTATGGCTACACCTTC
TRBV28,-,many,TRBJ1-5,CASSPVREPQHF,TGTGCCAGCAGCCCTGTTAGGGAACCCCAGCATTTT
TRBV9,TRBD2,few,TRBJ2-5,CASSGTSGSPQETQYF,TGTGCCAGCAGCGGGACTAGCGGGAGCCCCCAAGAGACCCAGTACTTC
TRBV5-1,TRBD2,-,TRBJ2-7,CASGLGGPNYEQYF,TGCGCCAGCGGTTTGGGAGGGCCCAACTACGAGCAGTACTTC
TRBV4-3,-,-,TRBJ2-1,CASSPDRTVGSYNEQFF,TGCGCCAGCAGCCCCGACAGGACGGTTGGCTCCTACAATGAGCAGTTCTTC
TRBV20-1,-,many,TRBJ2-4,CSAQDFSNIQYF,TGCAGTGCTCAGGACTTTTCTAACATTCAGTACTTC
TRBV7-9,-,many,TRBJ2-5,CASSSQDGTQYF,TGTGCCAGCAGCTCCCAGGACGGGACCCAGTACTTC
TRBV18,TRBD1,few,TRBJ2-1,CASSPSGTGFSNEQFF,TGTGCCAGCTCACCTTCCGGGACAGGGTTTTCGAATGAGCAGTTCTTC